This TCR beta chain was sequenced during a study of cytomegalovirus exposure and HLA in healthy donors. General observations from the study: The study recorded about 160 TCR beta chains that were cytomegalovirus-associated. An analysis that came later showed most CMV-associated TCR beta chains appearing HLA-restricted. Owing to their indistinguishability, certain V segments, notably TRBV6-2 and TRBV6-3, were excluded. Sequencing probably produced one cluster of sequence variants that were highly shared.

Germline lookup yields CDR1 SGHTA and CDR2 FQGNSA. The CDR3 contains 15 residues. V was cut by 0 bases and J by 4 bases, with 12 bases left in between. Note on this clone: Its target is not known.

It was with 60 Vbeta and 13 Jbeta primers that the PCR ran. The assay was immunoSEQ multiplex PCR, and TCRdb's table has in-frame clones only and misses some. The sample yields approximately 86,000 clones, about three quarters seen once. This chain links TRBV7-2 with TRBJ1-2; D is unclear. This receptor was taken from a man aged 55-75 years in good health and CMV-seronegative. Input material: PBMCs. CDR3 DNA sequence: TGTGCCAGCAGCTTAGCGCGGGCAGAGAGCTATGGCTACACCTTC. Its protein is CASSLARAESYGYTF. The full variable domain, with the rest looked up from reference TRBV7-2 and TRBJ1-2, is GAGVSQSPSNKVTEKGKDVELRCDPISGHTALYWYRQSLGQGLEFLIYFQGNSAPDKSGLPSDRFSAERTGGSVSTLTIQRTQQEDSAVYLCASSLARAESYGYTFGSGTRLTVV.